The next 27 T cell receptor beta chains were all read from a single sample in a study of regulatory T cells in long-lasting Graves disease. The sample's time point: newly diagnosed GD, antithyroid drugs for less than 3 months. From PBMCs, RNA was extracted and then used to make the TCR library. Combining iRepertoire HTBI primers with Arm-PCR of CDR3 regions, the authors built TCR beta libraries. TCRdb ran MiXCR on the multiplex PCR reads and lists one entry per CDR3 protein. Seen here are over 500,000 distinct CDR3 sequences, 15% to 20% observed once, and the top ten hold around 12%. These data were likewise used in another study, on T cells in Graves' hyperthyroidism and ophthalmopathy.

The sequencing here drew on peripheral blood mononuclear cells (PBMCs), taken at new diagnosis, from a patient treated with antithyroid drugs. All receptors derive from a man aged 18 to 30 with Graves disease.

This clonotype has just one count. CDR3: CSAAENYEQYF. The CDR3 DNA reads TGCAGTGCCGCGGAGAACTACGAGCAGTACTTC. The rearrangement links TRBV20-1 to TRBJ2-7; D unclear. The germline V and J ends were trimmed by 6 bases and 3 bases, with 9 bases remaining between them. Germline V CDR1 and CDR2: DFQATT, SNEGSKA (reference sequence). The CDR3 is 11 residues long.

On this clonotype itself: The missing conserved phenylalanine or tryptophan at the end of this CDR3 makes a read error likely. The J gene is TRBJ2-7, the V gene TRBV6-5, with no clear D. The CDR3 has 16 amino acids. V was cut by 0 bases and J by 0 bases, with 12 bases left in between. Germline V gene sequence: CDR1 MNHEY, CDR2 SVGAGI. CDR3 amino acids: CASSYSRERTSYEQYS. The CDR3 coding sequence is TGTGCCAGCAGTTACTCGAGAGAACGGACCTCCTACGAGCAGTACTCC.

The sample holds a few counts of this clonotype. This chain connects TRBV16 to TRBJ2-7; D may be TRBD1 (5 bases). V was cut by 1 base and J by 2 bases, with 12 bases left in between. The CDR3 has 15 amino acids. Germline V gene data show CDR1 as KGHSY and CDR2 as FQNENV. The CDR3 here is CASSQLSQGTYEQYF. The CDR3 nucleotides are TGTGCCAGCAGCCAATTATCTCAGGGAACCTACGAGCAGTACTTC.

This clonotype has a handful of counts. This rearrangement joins TRBV5-4 to TRBJ2-3; D ambiguous. V was pared by 0 bases and J by 6 bases, with 14 bases between. The V gene's germline CDR1 is SGHNT and CDR2 YYREEE (reference sequence). This CDR3 spans 15 amino acids. The CDR3 DNA follows: TGTGCCAGCAGCTTGGAAGGCGGATGGAGCGATACGCAGTATTTT. Its protein is CASSLEGGWSDTQYF.

In this sample, this clonotype turned up many times. This rearrangement joins TRBV2 to TRBJ1-1; the D gene is possibly TRBD1 (6 bases). The CDR3 is 14 amino acids. The V end was cut by 6 bases, the J end by 0 bases, with 11 bases between. Germline lookup yields CDR1 SNHLY and CDR2 FYNNEI. The CDR3 nucleotides read TGTGCCAGCAGCAAGGGGGGAATGAACACTGAAGCTTTCTTT. Protein product: CASSKGGMNTEAFF.

V usage is TRBV9 and J usage is TRBJ1-2; 10 nucleotides match TRBD1. The CDR3 runs to 15 residues. The germline CDR1 and CDR2 sequences are SGDLS and YYNGEE. V shed 4 bases, J shed 4 bases, and the junction held 7 bases outside the gene matches. CDR3 coding DNA: TGTGCCAGCAGCCCCCAGACAGGGGGCGGCTATGGCTACACCTTC. It specifies CASSPQTGGGYGYTF.

The chain couples TRBV6-2 or TRBV6-3 to TRBJ2-3; D is unclear. Germline CDR1 and CDR2: MNHEY and SVGEGT. The CDR3 is 14 amino acids. V lost 2 bases and J lost 0, with 6 bases in between. For the CDR3, the DNA is TGTGCCAGCAGTTACCGAACCAGCACAGATACGCAGTATTTT. Protein sequence: CASSYRTSTDTQYF.

The chain carries TRBV6-2 or TRBV6-3 and TRBJ1-2; D ambiguous. Trimming took off 4 bases at V and 7 bases at J, with 19 bases between the two ends. The CDR3 runs to 15 residues. The V gene's germline CDR1 is MNHEY and CDR2 SVGEGT. CDR3 region: CASSSPFKRELGYTF. The DNA of the CDR3 is TGTGCCAGCAGTTCCCCGTTTAAGCGAGAGCTTGGCTACACCTTC.

There are many counts of this clonotype. The gene calls are TRBV2 and TRBJ2-5; D is possibly TRBD2 (5 bases). The CDR3 loop spans 13 amino acids. Germline assignment: CDR1 SNHLY and CDR2 FYNNEI. V was trimmed by 4 bases and J by 4 bases, leaving 10 bases between them. CDR3 coding DNA: TGTGCCAGCAGTGGAAGGGAGCGAGAGACCCAGTACTTC. Encoded protein: CASSGRERETQYF.

This clonotype was detected only a few times. A clone one base away is much larger, so this may be a read error. The chain combines TRBV28 with TRBJ2-7; 8 nucleotides agree with TRBD2. This CDR3 has 18 amino acids. The V gene's germline CDR1 is MDHEN and CDR2 SYDVKM. The trim removed 6 bases at V and 7 bases at J, leaving 23 bases unmatched. CDR3 protein: CASSPADSGTTWVREQYF. The CDR3 nucleotides read TGTGCCAGCAGCCCCGCGGATAGCGGGACCACCTGGGTCCGGGAGCAGTACTTC.

The chain joins TRBV6-2 or TRBV6-3 to TRBJ2-1; 8 bases are a match to TRBD1. V lost 5 bases and J lost 3; bases outside the gene matches: 12. The CDR3 is 17 residues long. Germline loops: CDR1 MNHEY, CDR2 SVGEGT. This CDR3 is CASSEGGRGLLYNEQFF. DNA of the CDR3: TGTGCCAGCAGTGAAGGGGGCAGGGGGCTCCTCTACAATGAGCAGTTCTTC.

This clonotype was detected only a few times. J is TRBJ2-4 and V is TRBV20-1; 8 bases match TRBD1. Per the germline V gene, CDR1 is DFQATT and CDR2 is SNEGSKA (reference sequence). V was pared by 3 bases and J by 7 bases, with 5 bases of the junction left unmatched. The length of the CDR3 is 13 residues. The CDR3 DNA is TGCAGTGCTAGGGGCCAGGGGGCTAACATTCAGTACTTC. The encoded protein is CSARGQGANIQYF.

The chain recombines TRBV11-2 with TRBJ1-6, with TRBD1 matching 7 bases. Germline V gives CDR1 SGHAT, CDR2 FQNNGV. The CDR3 is 17 amino acids. Trimming at V came to 5 bases and at J to 0 bases, leaving 7 bases not matched to a gene. The CDR3 is CASSAGTASSYNSPLHF. CDR3 DNA sequence: TGTGCCAGCAGCGCCGGGACAGCGAGCTCCTATAATTCACCCCTCCACTTT. Using reference TRBV11-2 and TRBJ1-6 for the parts outside the CDR3, the full variable domain is EAGVAQSPRYKIIEKRQSVAFWCNPISGHATLYWYQQILGQGPKLLIQFQNNGVVDDSQLPKDRFSAERLKGVDSTLKIQPAKLEDSAVYLCASSAGTASSYNSPLHFGNGTRLTVT.

This clonotype was counted at least ten times. This sequence joins TRBV27 and TRBJ1-5; 7 positions match TRBD1. Germline CDR1 reads MNHEY; CDR2 reads SMNVEV (reference sequence). The length of the CDR3 is 17 residues. V shed 5 bases, J shed 0 bases, and the junction held 10 bases outside the gene matches. CDR3 in DNA: TGTGCCAGCAGTCCGACAGGGTTGAGGTATAGCAATCAGCCCCAGCATTTT. This translates into CASSPTGLRYSNQPQHF.

This clonotype has a count of ten or more. This rearrangement joins TRBV12-3 or TRBV12-4 to TRBJ1-2, with D possibly being TRBD1 (5 bases). Trimming left V 2 bases short and J 9 bases short, with 7 bases between. The CDR3 has 11 residues. The CDR3 nucleotides read TGTGCCAGCAGTTTAAGGGGCCGCTACACCTTC. Translating it yields CASSLRGRYTF.

The V call is TRBV11-2, the J call TRBJ2-2, with 11 bases identical to TRBD1. The germline gives CDR1 SGHAT, CDR2 FQNNGV. The ends lost 3 bases at V and 6 bases at J; junction bases unmatched: 3. This CDR3 has 15 residues. The CDR3 region has the DNA TGTGCCAGCAGCTTTGGACAGGGGGCGTCCGGGGAGCTGTTTTTT. Protein: CASSFGQGASGELFF.

There are a few counts of this clonotype. As DNA, the CDR3 is TGTGCCATCAGTAGACAGGAGACCTCCTACGAGCAGTACTTC. Amino acids: CAISRQETSYEQYF. V and J are TRBV10-3 and TRBJ2-7, with TRBD1 as a possible D gene (6 bases). Trimming took 5 bases from V and 0 from J, leaving 11 bases between them. CDR1 is ENHRY and CDR2 is SYGVKD in the germline V gene. The CDR3 covers 14 residues.

This clonotype was observed at least ten times. The rearrangement joins TRBV7-3 to TRBJ2-2, with 13 positions matching TRBD2. The trim removed 4 bases at V and 6 bases at J, leaving 8 bases unmatched. CDR1 is SGHTA, CDR2 FQGTGA, per germline. CDR3 size: 17 residues. The CDR3 bases are TGTGCCAGCAGCTCCGGACTAGCGGGAGCCATGGCCGGGGAGCTGTTTTTT. Amino acid sequence: CASSSGLAGAMAGELFF.

This clonotype was recorded at least ten times. The CDR3 loop reads CAWSVKGSYEQYF. CDR3 coding DNA: TGTGCCTGGAGTGTCAAGGGCTCCTACGAGCAGTACTTC. The chain carries TRBV30 and TRBJ2-7; no firm D call. V was trimmed by 0 bases and J by 0 bases, leaving 6 bases between them. This CDR3 is 13 amino acids long. The germline gives CDR1 GTSNPN, CDR2 SVGIG (reference sequence).

A few counts support this clonotype. The J gene is TRBJ2-7, the V gene TRBV9; TRBD2 matches at 9 bases. The CDR3 is 16 amino acids. V shed 0 bases and J 2 bases; nucleotides not matched to a gene: 6. Per the germline V gene, CDR1 is SGDLS and CDR2 is YYNGEE. The CDR3 reads CASSVEASGTAYEQYF. CDR3 DNA sequence: TGTGCCAGCAGCGTAGAAGCTAGCGGGACCGCCTACGAGCAGTACTTC.

This clonotype was recorded at least ten times. The gene calls are TRBV12-3 or TRBV12-4 and TRBJ2-3; the match to TRBD2 covers 8 bases. The V gene end was trimmed by 5 bases and the J gene end by 0 bases; junction bases not matched to a gene: 4. This CDR3 has 15 amino acids. The DNA for the CDR3 is TGTGCCAGCAGTGCGTGGACTAGCAGCACAGATACGCAGTATTTT. Its protein is CASSAWTSSTDTQYF.

The chain couples TRBV7-8 to TRBJ1-5, with 9 bases lining up with TRBD1. V shed 3 bases and J 3 bases; nucleotides not matched to a gene: 6. Germline CDR1 and CDR2: SGHVS and FQNEAQ. CDR3 length: 16 residues. CDR3 residues: CASSLVGTGYNQPQHF. CDR3 DNA: TGTGCCAGCAGCTTGGTCGGGACAGGGTACAATCAGCCCCAGCATTTT.

Ten or more counts support this clonotype. The chain combines TRBV28 with TRBJ2-7, with D perhaps TRBD2 (5 bases). Germline CDR1 MDHEN, CDR2 SYDVKM. CDR3 length equals 12 residues. Trimming stripped 6 bases from V and 4 bases from J, with 10 bases between. CDR3 sequence reads: CASRRVGYEQYF. In DNA form, the CDR3 reads TGTGCCAGCAGGCGGGTCGGGTACGAGCAGTACTTC.

DNA of the CDR3: TGTGCCAGCAGCCAAGAGGAGGGAGGGGAGACCCAGTACTTC. As protein: CASSQEEGGETQYF. V usage is TRBV14 and J usage is TRBJ2-5; 7 positions match TRBD2. CDR1 is SGHDN, CDR2 FVKESK, per germline. V lost 0 bases, J lost 5 bases, and 3 bases stayed unmatched. The CDR3 contains 14 residues.

This clonotype was counted between two and nine times. The chain recombines TRBV4-2 with TRBJ2-3; D gene unclear. The V and J ends lost 0 bases and 2 bases respectively, with 6 bases between them. Germline CDR1 reads LGHNA; CDR2 reads YNFKEQ. CDR3 length equals 14 residues. The CDR3, as DNA: TGTGCCAGCAGCCAAGAAGACTTCACAGATACGCAGTATTTT. Translated, it gives CASSQEDFTDTQYF.

The CDR3 region is CASSQTPGQGGEKLFF. The CDR3 coding sequence is TGTGCCAGCAGCCAAACTCCGGGACAGGGGGGTGAAAAACTGTTTTTT. The V gene is TRBV4-2, the J gene TRBJ1-4, with 11 nucleotides matching TRBD1. V was pared by 2 bases and J by 7 bases, with 6 bases of the junction left unmatched. Germline lookup yields CDR1 LGHNA and CDR2 YNFKEQ. The CDR3 loop spans 16 amino acids.

This clonotype has at least ten counts. The chain recombines TRBV15 with TRBJ2-7; tentatively, D is TRBD2 (6 bases). The CDR3 has 13 residues. Germline CDR1 and CDR2: LNHNV and YYDKDF (reference sequence). The V gene lost 4 bases and the J gene lost 3 bases, with 10 bases spanning the gap. The CDR3 loop is CATSTETSYEQYF. Here the CDR3 DNA reads TGTGCCACCAGCACTGAGACTAGCTACGAGCAGTACTTC.